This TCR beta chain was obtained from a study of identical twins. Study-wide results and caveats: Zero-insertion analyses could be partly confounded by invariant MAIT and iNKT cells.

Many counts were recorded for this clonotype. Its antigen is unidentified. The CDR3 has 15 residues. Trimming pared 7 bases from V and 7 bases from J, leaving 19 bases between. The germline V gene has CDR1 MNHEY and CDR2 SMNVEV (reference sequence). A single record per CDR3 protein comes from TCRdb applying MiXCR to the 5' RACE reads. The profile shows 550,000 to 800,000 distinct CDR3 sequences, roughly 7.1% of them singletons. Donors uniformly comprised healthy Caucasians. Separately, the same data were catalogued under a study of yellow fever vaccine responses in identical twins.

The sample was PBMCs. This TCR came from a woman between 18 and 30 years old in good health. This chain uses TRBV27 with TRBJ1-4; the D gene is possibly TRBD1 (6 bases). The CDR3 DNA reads TGTGCCAGCACGCCGGGGGGGCGATTGGGTGAAAAACTGTTTTTT. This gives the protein CASTPGGRLGEKLFF. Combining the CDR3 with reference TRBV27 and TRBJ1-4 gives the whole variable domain EAQVTQNPRYLITVTGKKLTVTCSQNMNHEYMSWYRQDPGLGLRQIYYSMNVEVTDKGDVPEGYKVSRKEKRNFPLILESPSPNQTSLYFCASTPGGRLGEKLFFGSGTQLSVL.